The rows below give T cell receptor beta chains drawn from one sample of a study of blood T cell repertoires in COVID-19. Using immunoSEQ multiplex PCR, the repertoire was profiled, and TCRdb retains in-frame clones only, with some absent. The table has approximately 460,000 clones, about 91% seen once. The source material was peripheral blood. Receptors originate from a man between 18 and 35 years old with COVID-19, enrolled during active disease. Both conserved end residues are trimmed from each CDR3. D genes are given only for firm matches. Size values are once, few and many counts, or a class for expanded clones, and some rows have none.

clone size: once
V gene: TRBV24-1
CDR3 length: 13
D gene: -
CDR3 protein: ATSNLPSAHNEQF

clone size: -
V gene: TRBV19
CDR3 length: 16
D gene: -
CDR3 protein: ASSRPGGGALFTGELF

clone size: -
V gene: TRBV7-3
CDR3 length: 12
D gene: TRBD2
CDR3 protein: ASSFAGGSGELF

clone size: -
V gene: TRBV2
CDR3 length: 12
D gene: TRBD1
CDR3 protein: ASTRDRGLDEAF

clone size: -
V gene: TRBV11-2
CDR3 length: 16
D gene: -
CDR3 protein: ASSSRRGPLKNTGELF

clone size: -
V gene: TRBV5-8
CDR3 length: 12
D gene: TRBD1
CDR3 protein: ASSSTGVKETQY

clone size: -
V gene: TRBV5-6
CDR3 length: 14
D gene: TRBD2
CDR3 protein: ASSLYGGSSYNEQF

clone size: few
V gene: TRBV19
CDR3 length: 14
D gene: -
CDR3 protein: ASSRRGSGTNEKLF

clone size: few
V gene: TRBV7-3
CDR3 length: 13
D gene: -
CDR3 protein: ASSLTPSLFYEQY

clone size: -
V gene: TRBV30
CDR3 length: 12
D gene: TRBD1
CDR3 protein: AWSFQQGAGELF

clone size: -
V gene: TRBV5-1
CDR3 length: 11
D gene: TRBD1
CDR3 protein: ASSLAGTGTQY

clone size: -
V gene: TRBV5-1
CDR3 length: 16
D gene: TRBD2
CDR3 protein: ASSPSKPGLAGNYEQY

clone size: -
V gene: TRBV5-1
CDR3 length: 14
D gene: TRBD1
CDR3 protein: ASSRTGPSNTGELF

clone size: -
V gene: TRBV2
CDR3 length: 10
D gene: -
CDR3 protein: ASGGSNYGYT

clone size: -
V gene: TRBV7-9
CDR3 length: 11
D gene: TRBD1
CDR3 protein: ASRLGTVYEQY

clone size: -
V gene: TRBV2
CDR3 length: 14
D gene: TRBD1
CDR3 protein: ASSEPGQARGTEAF

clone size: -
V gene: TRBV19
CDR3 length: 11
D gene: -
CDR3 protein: ASSMAGTDTQY

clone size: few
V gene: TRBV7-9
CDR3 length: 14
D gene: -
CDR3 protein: ASSLVPTVVQETQY

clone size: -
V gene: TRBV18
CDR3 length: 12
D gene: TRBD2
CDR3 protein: ASSPGSGGSEQF

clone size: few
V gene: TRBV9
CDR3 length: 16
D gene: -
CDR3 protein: ASSVYPTGVTDTGELF

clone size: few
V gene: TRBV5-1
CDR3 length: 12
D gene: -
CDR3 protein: ASSLVAGSYEQY

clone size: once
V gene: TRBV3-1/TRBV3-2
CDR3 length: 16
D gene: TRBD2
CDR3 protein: ASSQEGELAGVKETQY

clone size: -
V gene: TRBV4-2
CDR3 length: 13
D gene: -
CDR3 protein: ASSPTGENTGELF

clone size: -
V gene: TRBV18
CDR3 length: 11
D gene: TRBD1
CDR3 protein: ASSQGQQETQY

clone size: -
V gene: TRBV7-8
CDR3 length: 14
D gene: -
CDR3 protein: ASSPGLISGANVLT

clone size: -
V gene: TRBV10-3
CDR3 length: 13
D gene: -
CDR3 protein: AISEFRAGLRGYT

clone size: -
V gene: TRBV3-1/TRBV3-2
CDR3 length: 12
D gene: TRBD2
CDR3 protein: ASSHGGSTDTQY

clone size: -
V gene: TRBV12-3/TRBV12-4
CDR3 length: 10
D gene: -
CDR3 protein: ASSELEQPQH

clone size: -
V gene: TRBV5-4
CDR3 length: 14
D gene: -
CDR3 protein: ASSLHPGQGTYEQY

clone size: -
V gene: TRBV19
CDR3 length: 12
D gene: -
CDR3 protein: ASSRQVGADTQY

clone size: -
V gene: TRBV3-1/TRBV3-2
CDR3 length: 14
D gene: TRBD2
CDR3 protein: ASSPGRLAGTYEQY

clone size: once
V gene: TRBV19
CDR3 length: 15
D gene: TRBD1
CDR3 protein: ASRHTKTGGFNSPLH

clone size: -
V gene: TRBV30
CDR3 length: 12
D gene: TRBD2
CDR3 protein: ARGLAGAGNEQF

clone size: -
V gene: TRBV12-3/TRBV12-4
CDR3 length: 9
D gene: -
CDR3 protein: ASRRTDTQY

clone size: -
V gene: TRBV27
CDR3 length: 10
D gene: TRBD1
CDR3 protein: ASRSGGDEQY

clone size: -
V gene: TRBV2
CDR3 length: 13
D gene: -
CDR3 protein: ASSEDKGIQETQY

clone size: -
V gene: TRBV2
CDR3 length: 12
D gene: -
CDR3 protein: ASSDGAGPYEQY

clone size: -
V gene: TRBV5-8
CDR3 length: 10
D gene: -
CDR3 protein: ATRGRNQPQH

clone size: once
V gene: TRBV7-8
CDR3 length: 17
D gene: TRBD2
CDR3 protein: ASSLEVAGGPSAKNIQY

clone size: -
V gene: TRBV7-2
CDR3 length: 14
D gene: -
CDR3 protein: ASSLVVTQPYDEQF

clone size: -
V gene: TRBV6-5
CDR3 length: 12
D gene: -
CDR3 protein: ASNPGQWMEKLF

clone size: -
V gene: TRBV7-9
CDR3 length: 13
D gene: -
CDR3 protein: ASSLGFSSTDTQY

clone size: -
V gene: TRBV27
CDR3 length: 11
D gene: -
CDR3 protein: ASSWTVGMQAF

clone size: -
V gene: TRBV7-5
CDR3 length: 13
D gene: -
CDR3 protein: VRRREGSRQETQY

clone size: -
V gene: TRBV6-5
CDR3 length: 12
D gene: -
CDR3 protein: ASSKGMLNYGYT

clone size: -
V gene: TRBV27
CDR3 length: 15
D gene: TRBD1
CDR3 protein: ASSLRRGQGMNTEAF

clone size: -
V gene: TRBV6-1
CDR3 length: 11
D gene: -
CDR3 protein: ASSEPVWQPQH

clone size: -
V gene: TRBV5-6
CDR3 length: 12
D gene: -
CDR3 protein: ASSLARYTGELF

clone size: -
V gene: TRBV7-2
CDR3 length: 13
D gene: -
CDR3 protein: ASSLRGIENSPLH

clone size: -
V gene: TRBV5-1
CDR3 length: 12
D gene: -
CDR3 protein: ASSAGTFSYEQY

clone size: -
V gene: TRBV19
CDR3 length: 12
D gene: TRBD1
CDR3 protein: ASSMSGGDQPQH

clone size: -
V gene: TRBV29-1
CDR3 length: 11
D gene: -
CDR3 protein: SVEEQAIGEQY

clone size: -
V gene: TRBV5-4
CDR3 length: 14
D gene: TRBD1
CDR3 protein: ASSWKAGGATDTQY

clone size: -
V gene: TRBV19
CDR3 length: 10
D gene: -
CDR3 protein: ASSMGGNEQF